The clone carrying this T cell receptor beta chain was seen at least ten times. Antigen unknown. TCRdb re-called the RT-PCR reads with MiXCR, one entry per CDR3 protein. The table has hundreds of thousands of distinct CDR3 sequences, about 10% seen once. The source of the sample is a study of response to subunit inactivated influenza vaccine. Broader study findings: T cells newly recruited by each seasonal influenza vaccination are few, the authors suggested.

The TCR was taken from a man aged 50 to 60 who received an inactivated influenza vaccine. This material consisted of PBMCs from blood, taken on the day of vaccination.

The CDR3 DNA follows: TGTGCCAGCAGTTTTATTTCTTCACCCCTCCACTTT. Amino acids: CASSFISSPLHF. This chain connects TRBV27 to TRBJ1-6; D unresolved. Germline CDR1 and CDR2: MNHEY and SMNVEV (reference sequence). V lost 3 bases to trimming and J lost 9 bases, with 6 bases between them. The CDR3 has 12 residues.